One sample yielded the 8 T cell receptor beta chains listed below, sequenced in a study of blood T cell repertoires in COVID-19 (dated by TCRdb to the early 2020s). Library preparation used the immunoSEQ multiplex PCR assay. Imported from immuneACCESS, the table was reduced by TCRdb to in-frame sequences with V and J called. These copies leave out some clones; in studies compared against another copy, an unresolved V gene accounts for under half, and the cause of the remainder is not known. Present in this sample are 150,000 to 200,000 clones, roughly 78% of which were seen just once. The ten largest clonotypes hold about 7% of the sample. The specimen sequenced was peripheral blood. Receptors originate from a man between 65 and 85 years old with active or convalescent COVID-19.

This rearrangement joins TRBV2 to TRBJ1-2; D unresolved. This CDR3 comprises 13 residues. The germline gives CDR1 SNHLY, CDR2 FYNNEI. The V end was cut by 6 bases, the J end by 8 bases, with 16 bases between. CDR3 sequence (DNA): TGTGCCAGCAGACTCGGACTCCAGGAGGGCTACACCTTC. Encoded protein: CASRLGLQEGYTF.

The chain links TRBV6-6 to TRBJ2-3; 9 nucleotides line up with TRBD2. Germline V gene lookup returns CDR1 MNHNY and CDR2 SVGAGI (reference sequence). The CDR3 is 20 amino acids. With 6 bases clipped from V and 2 bases from J, the junction kept 21 bases outside the gene matches. The CDR3 loop reads CASSRNSISFSGGYTDTQYF. The CDR3 region has the DNA TGTGCCAGCAGCCGAAATAGCATCTCCTTTAGCGGGGGATACACAGATACGCAGTATTTT.

The chain combines TRBV5-1 with TRBJ1-1; possibly TRBD1 for D (6 bases). From germline, CDR1 is SGHRS and CDR2 YFSETQ. This CDR3 contains 15 residues. With 3 bases removed from V and 1 base from J, the gap between germline ends came to 13 bases. Here the CDR3 reads CASSSSGQTNTEAFF. As DNA, the CDR3 is TGCGCCAGCAGCTCGTCGGGACAAACGAACACTGAAGCTTTCTTT.

This chain uses TRBV6-1 with TRBJ2-1; no definite D call. Germline loops: CDR1 MNHNS, CDR2 SASEGT. Trimming took off 1 base at V and 10 bases at J, with 8 bases between the two ends. The CDR3 is 12 amino acids. CDR3 region: CASSEERREQFF. The CDR3, as DNA: TGTGCCAGCAGTGAAGAGCGACGGGAGCAGTTCTTC.

V and J are TRBV29-1 and TRBJ2-3; D possibly corresponds to TRBD2 (6 bases). The germline CDR1 and CDR2 sequences are SQVTM and ANQGSEA. V was shortened by 7 bases and J by 7 bases, with 18 bases between the two germline ends. This CDR3 has 13 amino acids. In nucleotides, the CDR3 is TGCAGCGGAATAGCGGACCTCAGTAATACGCAGTATTTT. Translating it yields CSGIADLSNTQYF.

This chain links TRBV5-1 with TRBJ1-6; 7 bases line up with TRBD1. Germline trimming cut 4 bases from V and 6 bases from J; bases unmatched to any gene: 4. This CDR3 has 14 amino acids. Per the germline V gene, CDR1 is SGHRS and CDR2 is YFSETQ. The CDR3 region has the DNA TGCGCCAGCAGCACGGGACAGTTTAATTCACCCCTCCACTTT. Translation gives CASSTGQFNSPLHF.

This chain uses TRBV5-1 with TRBJ2-2; 8 nucleotides line up with TRBD2. CDR1 is SGHRS and CDR2 is YFSETQ in the germline V gene. The CDR3 runs 16 residues. The ends lost 5 bases at V and 0 bases at J; junction bases unmatched: 6. This CDR3 reads CASRVLADSNTGELFF. The CDR3 DNA follows: TGCGCCAGCAGAGTACTAGCGGACTCGAACACCGGGGAGCTGTTTTTT.

This CDR3 reads CASSQRPGQAFSGANVLTF. In DNA, the CDR3 is TGTGCCAGCAGCCAGCGCCCGGGACAGGCGTTCTCTGGGGCCAACGTCCTGACTTTC. This chain connects TRBV14 to TRBJ2-6; 8 bases line up with TRBD1. V shed 3 bases and J 0 bases; nucleotides not matched to a gene: 10. Germline CDR1 SGHDN, CDR2 FVKESK. The CDR3 length is 19 residues. Together with reference TRBV14 and TRBJ2-6, the CDR3 gives the full variable domain: EAGVTQFPSHSVIEKGQTVTLRCDPISGHDNLYWYRRVMGKEIKFLLHFVKESKQDESGMPNNRFLAERTGGTYSTLKVQPAELEDSGVYFCASSQRPGQAFSGANVLTFGAGSRLTVL.